This T cell receptor (beta chain) was recovered during a study of human T cells and chemical hapten exposure. MiXCR was run by TCRdb on the RACE reads, yielding one entry per CDR3 protein. This table holds some 400,000 distinct CDR3 sequences, approximately 5% found once. This clonotype was seen repeatedly, ten times or more. Time point reported: pre-sensitization, week 0. Treatment of the sample: therapeutic diphenylcyclopropenone sensitization with weekly scalp DPC. The material was whole blood, obtained in connection with sensitization to the hapten diphenylcyclopropenone (DPC). This TCR derives from a woman aged 45 to 65 with alopecia areata. Some clones in this sample may be carry-over from other donors' samples.

The CDR3 region is CASRKPGTPRRQFF. CDR3 DNA: TGTGCCAGCAGGAAACCTGGGACTCCCCGGCGGCAGTTCTTC. The chain couples TRBV9 to TRBJ2-1; a weak D match, TRBD2 (6 bases). The length of the CDR3 is 14 residues. Germline V lookup: CDR1 SGDLS, CDR2 YYNGEE. Trimming took off 5 bases at V and 12 bases at J, with 21 bases between the two ends.